The next 25 T cell receptor beta chains were all read from a single sample in a study of blood T cell repertoires in COVID-19. The table came from immunoSEQ multiplex PCR; TCRdb's copy has only in-frame clones and leaves some out. The sample holds 95,000 to 150,000 clones, about 93% seen once. Source material: peripheral blood. The source of these receptors is a man aged 45-65 years with COVID-19, enrolled during active disease.

V usage is TRBV7-8 and J usage is TRBJ1-5, with TRBD1 as a possible D gene (6 bases). CDR1 and CDR2 (germline): SGHVS, FQNEAQ. The V end was cut by 2 bases, the J end by 7 bases, with 12 bases between. CDR3 length: 14 amino acids. This CDR3 reads CASSLLGAGQPQHF. CDR3 bases: TGTGCCAGCAGCTTATTGGGGGCAGGACAGCCCCAGCATTTT.

V is TRBV5-1 and J is TRBJ1-1; D gene unclear. The V end lost 4 bases, the J end lost 1 base, and 11 bases lay between the germline ends. The germline CDR1 and CDR2 sequences are SGHRS and YFSETQ. The CDR3 totals 14 residues. Written as DNA, the CDR3 is TGCGCCAGCAGCACCAAACAGCCGAACACTGAAGCTTTCTTT. Its protein is CASSTKQPNTEAFF.

CDR3 sequence (DNA): TGTGCCAGCAGGGAGACTAGCGGGCCGAACACCGGGGAGCTGTTTTTT. This encodes CASRETSGPNTGELFF. The chain joins TRBV28 to TRBJ2-2, with 10 bases matching TRBD2. With 6 bases clipped from V and 0 bases from J, the junction kept 4 bases outside the gene matches. This CDR3 spans 16 amino acids. Germline lookup yields CDR1 MDHEN and CDR2 SYDVKM.

The V gene is TRBV7-2, the J gene TRBJ2-5, with 8 bases aligning to TRBD2. V shed 4 bases, J shed 1 base, and the junction held 5 bases outside the gene matches. CDR3 length equals 15 residues. Germline-derived CDR1 and CDR2 are SGHTA and FQGNSA. The CDR3 nucleotides read TGTGCCAGCAGCTCTTTCCTAGCGGGCCAAGAGACCCAGTACTTC. Amino acids: CASSSFLAGQETQYF. Combining the CDR3 with reference TRBV7-2 and TRBJ2-5 gives the whole variable domain GAGVSQSPSNKVTEKGKDVELRCDPISGHTALYWYRQSLGQGLEFLIYFQGNSAPDKSGLPSDRFSAERTGGSVSTLTIQRTQQEDSAVYLCASSSFLAGQETQYFGPGTRLLVL.

This clone was detected a few times. The chain combines TRBV27 with TRBJ1-6, with unresolved D. Germline CDR1 and CDR2: MNHEY and SMNVEV (reference sequence). This CDR3 contains 13 residues. Trimming removed 4 bases at V and 10 bases at J, with 11 bases between. Written as DNA, the CDR3 is TGTGCCAGCAGTTGGAGGGCGGGATCACCCCTCCACTTT. It codes for CASSWRAGSPLHF.

This clone was detected once. J is TRBJ2-2 and V is TRBV3-1 (or the pseudogene TRBV3-2), with 8 bases identical to TRBD1. The V segment lost 6 bases and the J segment 0 bases; nucleotides outside the gene matches: 3. Germline-derived CDR1 and CDR2 are LGHDT and YNNKEL (reference sequence). This CDR3 is 15 amino acids long. CDR3 residues: CASRQTGANTGELFF. The CDR3 bases are TGTGCCAGCAGGCAGACAGGGGCGAACACCGGGGAGCTGTTTTTT.

This clone showed up just once. The rearrangement uses TRBV19 and TRBJ2-2; 9 bases map to TRBD1. V lost 4 bases, J lost 5 bases, and 5 bases stayed unmatched. This CDR3 contains 15 residues. Germline V gene lookup returns CDR1 LNHDA and CDR2 SQIVND (reference sequence). The CDR3 nucleotides read TGTGCCAGTAGTAGATCGGACAGGGGTACCGGGGAGCTGTTTTTT. Its protein is CASSRSDRGTGELFF.

The rearrangement joins TRBV10-3 to TRBJ2-5; 7 positions match TRBD1. Trimming removed 3 bases from V and 2 bases from J; junction bases left unmatched: 6. In germline, CDR1 is ENHRY, CDR2 SYGVKD. The CDR3 runs 15 residues. CDR3 loop: CAISDIDREQETQYF. Written as DNA, the CDR3 is TGTGCCATCAGTGATATAGACAGGGAACAAGAGACCCAGTACTTC.

This clone was detected once. V is TRBV5-1 and J is TRBJ2-3; tentative D call: TRBD2 (6 bases). The CDR3 sequence is 15 residues long. Trimming took 0 bases from V and 5 from J, leaving 13 bases between them. Germline loops: CDR1 SGHRS, CDR2 YFSETQ. CDR3 sequence reads: CASSLDTGEKDTQYF. The CDR3 coding sequence is TGCGCCAGCAGCTTGGATACGGGAGAAAAAGATACGCAGTATTTT.

This sequence joins TRBV18 and TRBJ2-1, with D possibly TRBD2 on 6 matching bases. Trimming left V 4 bases short and J 3 bases short, with 10 bases between. From germline, CDR1 is KGHSH and CDR2 LQKENI. This CDR3 is built from 14 residues. The CDR3: CASSLGSGYNEQFF. CDR3 bases: TGTGCCAGCTCACTGGGTAGCGGCTACAATGAGCAGTTCTTC.

The CDR3 nucleotides are TGTGCCTGGACCGCCGCCAGGACAGGGATTGTAGAAAAACTGTTTTTT. It codes for CAWTAARTGIVEKLFF. The chain couples TRBV30 to TRBJ1-4, with TRBD1 matching 8 bases. The ends lost 4 bases at V and 8 bases at J; junction bases unmatched: 15. This CDR3 is built from 16 residues. From germline, CDR1 is GTSNPN and CDR2 SVGIG (reference sequence).

This clone was observed once. CDR3 in amino acids: CASSLEQVRQPQHF. CDR3 sequence (DNA): TGTGCCAGCAGCTTGGAACAGGTACGACAGCCCCAGCATTTT. This sequence joins TRBV5-8 and TRBJ1-5; D possibly corresponds to TRBD1 (5 bases). This CDR3 has 14 residues. In germline, CDR1 is SGHTS, CDR2 YDEGEE. Trimming shortened V by 0 bases and J by 7 bases, and 11 bases separated the two germline ends.

Concerning this clone: Its ends do not fully match the called genes, so a read error is possible. This rearrangement joins TRBV20-1 to TRBJ2-4, with 7 nucleotides matching TRBD2. Per germline, CDR1 DFQATT and CDR2 SNEGSKA (reference sequence). CDR3 size: 9 residues. CDR3 DNA sequence: TGCAGTGCTAGGGGACTACCCAACTTC. As protein: CSARGLPNF.

This chain uses TRBV9 with TRBJ1-5; D possibly corresponds to TRBD1 (5 bases). Germline V gene sequence: CDR1 SGDLS, CDR2 YYNGEE. The CDR3 is 15 amino acids. V was shortened by 3 bases and J by 4 bases, with 14 bases between the two germline ends. CDR3 protein: CASSALGGRNQPQHF. CDR3 coding DNA: TGTGCCAGCAGCGCTTTGGGGGGGAGGAATCAGCCCCAGCATTTT.

The J gene is TRBJ2-1, the V gene TRBV4-3; 11 bases fit TRBD2. Germline CDR1 is LGHNA and CDR2 is YSLEER. The CDR3 has 18 amino acids. V shed 0 bases, J shed 7 bases, and the junction held 11 bases outside the gene matches. The CDR3 loop is CASSQEFGTSGRGNEQFF. The DNA for the CDR3 is TGCGCCAGCAGCCAAGAATTCGGGACTAGCGGACGGGGGAATGAGCAGTTCTTC.

This sequence joins TRBV5-5 and TRBJ2-1; TRBD2 aligns across 7 bases. V lost 5 bases and J lost 9; bases outside the gene matches: 8. The CDR3 contains 13 residues. The germline V gene encodes CDR1 SGHKS and CDR2 YYEKEE (reference sequence). The CDR3 DNA sequence: TGTGCCAGCAGTCAGGGCCCGGGGGGTGAGCAGTTCTTC. It is translated as CASSQGPGGEQFF.

The genes are TRBV28 and TRBJ2-7; TRBD1 is a possible D gene (6 bases). The CDR3 length is 13 residues. CDR1 and CDR2 (germline): MDHEN, SYDVKM. Trimming cost V 3 bases and J 5 bases, with 11 bases left between them. The CDR3 coding sequence is TGTGCCAGCAGTTTTGTCAGGGGCCACGAGCAGTACTTC. Translation: CASSFVRGHEQYF.

The gene calls are TRBV3-1 (or the pseudogene TRBV3-2) and TRBJ2-5; D perhaps matches TRBD2 (6 bases). The ends were cut back, 3 bases at V and 1 base at J, with 15 bases in the middle. Looked up from germline, CDR1 is LGHDT and CDR2 is YNNKEL (reference sequence). This CDR3 is 16 amino acids long. The CDR3, as DNA: TGTGCCAGCAGCCAGGGTCTACTAGCCTTCCAAGAGACCCAGTACTTC. Protein sequence: CASSQGLLAFQETQYF.

A single count supports this clone. The chain employs TRBV18 and TRBJ2-7; TRBD1 might be the D (5 bases). This CDR3 comprises 14 residues. The V end lost 2 bases, the J end lost 6 bases, and 14 bases lay between the germline ends. The germline V gene encodes CDR1 KGHSH and CDR2 LQKENI. The CDR3: CASSPMAREGEQYV. CDR3 coding DNA: TGTGCCAGCTCACCAATGGCCAGGGAAGGCGAGCAGTACGTC.

The chain employs TRBV6-5 and TRBJ1-1; no firm D call. CDR3 length equals 13 residues. Germline loops: CDR1 MNHEY, CDR2 SVGAGI. V was shortened by 6 bases and J by 0 bases, with 8 bases between the two germline ends. CDR3 nucleotides: TGTGCCAGCAGAACAACCATGAACACTGAAGCTTTCTTT. It is translated as CASRTTMNTEAFF.

The chain joins TRBV6-2 or TRBV6-3 to TRBJ2-3; D not certain. The CDR3 extends over 14 amino acids. V gave up 4 bases and J gave up 4 bases, with 12 bases separating them. Germline CDR1 MNHEY, CDR2 SVGEGT. Here the CDR3 DNA reads TGTGCCAGCAGTTTTTACAGATCCGCAGATACGCAGTATTTT. Translation: CASSFYRSADTQYF.

This clone appeared a single time. V is TRBV5-4 and J is TRBJ2-3; 9 bases match TRBD1. CDR3 size: 15 residues. V lost 4 bases to trimming and J lost 1 base; unmatched junction nucleotides: 4. CDR1 SGHNT and CDR2 YYREEE come from the germline V gene (reference sequence). The DNA for the CDR3 is TGTGCCAGCAGCGTACAGGGGGCTGGCACAGATACGCAGTATTTT. Encoded protein: CASSVQGAGTDTQYF. The full variable domain, its missing parts supplied by reference TRBV5-4 and TRBJ2-3, is ETGVTQSPTHLIKTRGQQVTLRCSSQSGHNTVSWYQQALGQGPQFIFQYYREEENGRGNFPPRFSGLQFPNYSSELNVNALELDDSALYLCASSVQGAGTDTQYFGPGTRLTVL.

The chain carries TRBV10-1 and TRBJ2-3; D remains ambiguous. The V end lost 2 bases, the J end lost 2 bases, and 8 bases lay between the germline ends. This CDR3 spans 14 amino acids. Germline V gene lookup returns CDR1 WNHNN and CDR2 SYGVQD (reference sequence). The CDR3 loop reads CASSEENFTDTQYF. The CDR3 DNA follows: TGCGCCAGCAGTGAGGAGAATTTCACAGATACGCAGTATTTT.

V is TRBV14 and J is TRBJ2-5; 7 nucleotides agree with TRBD2. Germline CDR1 and CDR2: SGHDN and FVKESK. The CDR3 loop spans 17 amino acids. With V trimmed by 1 base and J by 5 bases, 13 bases remained unmatched. This chain's CDR3 is CASSQGLGGGFKETQYF. The CDR3 nucleotides are TGTGCCAGCAGCCAAGGACTCGGGGGAGGGTTTAAGGAGACCCAGTACTTC.

The chain is built from TRBV15 and TRBJ2-1; D not resolved. The ends were cut back, 0 bases at V and 8 bases at J, with 5 bases in the middle. Germline-derived CDR1 and CDR2 are LNHNV and YYDKDF (reference sequence). The CDR3 has 12 residues. The CDR3 loop reads CATSRDFDEQFF. CDR3 nucleotide sequence: TGTGCCACCAGCAGAGATTTCGATGAGCAGTTCTTC.